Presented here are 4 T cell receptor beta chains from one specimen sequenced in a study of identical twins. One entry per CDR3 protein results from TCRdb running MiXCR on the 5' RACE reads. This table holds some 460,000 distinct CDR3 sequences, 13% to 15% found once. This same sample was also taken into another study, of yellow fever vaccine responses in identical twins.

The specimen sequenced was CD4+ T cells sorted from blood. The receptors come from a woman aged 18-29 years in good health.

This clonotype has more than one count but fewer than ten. CDR3 sequence (DNA): TGCGCCAGCAGTTACGGGACAGGGGGCAACACTGAAGCTTTCTTT. This translates into CASSYGTGGNTEAFF. The gene calls are TRBV5-1 and TRBJ1-1, with 12 bases matching TRBD1. From germline, CDR1 is SGHRS and CDR2 YFSETQ. The J segment lost 2 bases and the V segment lost 5 bases, leaving 4 bases of the junction unmatched. The CDR3 runs to 15 residues. The whole variable domain, filled in from reference TRBV5-1 and TRBJ1-1, reads KAGVTQTPRYLIKTRGQQVTLSCSPISGHRSVSWYQQTPGQGLQFLFEYFSETQRNKGNFPGRFSGRQFSNSRSEMNVSTLELGDSALYLCASSYGTGGNTEAFFGQGTRLTVV.

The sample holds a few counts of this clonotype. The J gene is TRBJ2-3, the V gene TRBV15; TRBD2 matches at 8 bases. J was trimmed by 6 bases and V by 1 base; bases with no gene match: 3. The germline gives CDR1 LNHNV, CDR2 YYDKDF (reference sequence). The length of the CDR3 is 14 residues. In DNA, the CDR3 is TGTGCCACCAGCAGAGGACTAGCGTCTGATACGCAGTATTTT. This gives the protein CATSRGLASDTQYF.

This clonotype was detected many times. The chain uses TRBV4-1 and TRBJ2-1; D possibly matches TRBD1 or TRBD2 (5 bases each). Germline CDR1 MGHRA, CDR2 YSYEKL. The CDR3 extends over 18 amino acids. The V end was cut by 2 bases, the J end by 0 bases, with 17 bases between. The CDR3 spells CASSQTRRGRTSYNEQFF. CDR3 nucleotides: TGCGCCAGCAGCCAAACCCGCCGGGGCAGAACCTCCTACAATGAGCAGTTCTTC.

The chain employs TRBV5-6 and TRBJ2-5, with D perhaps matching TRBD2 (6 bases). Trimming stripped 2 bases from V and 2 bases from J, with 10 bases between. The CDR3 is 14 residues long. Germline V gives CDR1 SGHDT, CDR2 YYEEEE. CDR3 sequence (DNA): TGTGCCAGCAGCTTTGGAGGGTTTCAAGAGACCCAGTACTTC. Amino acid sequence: CASSFGGFQETQYF.